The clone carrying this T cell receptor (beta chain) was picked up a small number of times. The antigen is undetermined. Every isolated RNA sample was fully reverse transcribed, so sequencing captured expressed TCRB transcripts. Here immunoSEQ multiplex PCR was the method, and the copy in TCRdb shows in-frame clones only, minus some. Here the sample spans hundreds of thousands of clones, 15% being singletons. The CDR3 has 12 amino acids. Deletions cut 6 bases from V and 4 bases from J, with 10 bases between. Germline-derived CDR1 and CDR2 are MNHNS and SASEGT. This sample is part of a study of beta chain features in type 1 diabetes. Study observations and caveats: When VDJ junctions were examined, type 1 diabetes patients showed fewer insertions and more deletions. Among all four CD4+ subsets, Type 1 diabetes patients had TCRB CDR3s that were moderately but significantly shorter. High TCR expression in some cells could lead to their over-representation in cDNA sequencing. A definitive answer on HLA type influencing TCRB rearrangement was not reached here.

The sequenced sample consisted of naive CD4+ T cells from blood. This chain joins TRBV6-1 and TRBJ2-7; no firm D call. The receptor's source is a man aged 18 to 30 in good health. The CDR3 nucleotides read TGTGCCAGCAGACCGGACCTTTACGAGCAGTACTTC. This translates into CASRPDLYEQYF.